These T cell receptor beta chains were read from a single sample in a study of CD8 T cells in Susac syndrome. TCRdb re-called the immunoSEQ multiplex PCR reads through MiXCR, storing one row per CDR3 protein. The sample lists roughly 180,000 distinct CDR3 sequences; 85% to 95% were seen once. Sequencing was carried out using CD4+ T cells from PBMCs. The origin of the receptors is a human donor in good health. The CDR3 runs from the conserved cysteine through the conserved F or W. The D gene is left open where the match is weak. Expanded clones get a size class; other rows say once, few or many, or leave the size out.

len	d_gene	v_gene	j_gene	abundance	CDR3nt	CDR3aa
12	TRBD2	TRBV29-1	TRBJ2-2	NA	TGCAGCGCTGGACTAGACACCGGGGAGCTGTTTTTT	CSAGLDTGELFF
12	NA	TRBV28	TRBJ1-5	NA	TGTGCCGCCCAGGGAAGGAATCAGCCCCAGCATTTT	CAAQGRNQPQHF
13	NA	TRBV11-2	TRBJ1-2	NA	TGTGCCAGCAGCCTTCAGAGGGCCTATGGCTACACCTTC	CASSLQRAYGYTF
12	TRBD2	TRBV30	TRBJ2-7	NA	TGTGCCTGGACTAGCGGGTCCAACGAGCAGTACTTC	CAWTSGSNEQYF
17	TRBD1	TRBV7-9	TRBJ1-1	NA	TGTGCCAGCAGCTTAGACCCGGGACAGGGGGCGAACACTGAAGCTTTCTTT	CASSLDPGQGANTEAFF
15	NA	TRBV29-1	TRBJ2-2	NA	TGCAGCGTTCAATATCCGACCCCGAACACCGGGGAGCTGTTTTTT	CSVQYPTPNTGELFF
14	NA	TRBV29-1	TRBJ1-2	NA	TGCAGCGTTGAAACGCAGGACACCGGCTATGGCTACACCTTC	CSVETQDTGYGYTF
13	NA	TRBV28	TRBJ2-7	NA	TGTGCCAGCAGTTTAAGGGTCCCAGGGGAGCAGTACTTC	CASSLRVPGEQYF
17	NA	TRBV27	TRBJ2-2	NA	TGTGCCAGCAGTTTAAAGGCGGGATCCCTCCGAACCGGGGAGCTGTTTTTT	CASSLKAGSLRTGELFF
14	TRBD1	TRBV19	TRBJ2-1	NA	TGTGCCAGTAGCCGGGACAGGGAGGTCAATGAGCAGTTCTTC	CASSRDREVNEQFF
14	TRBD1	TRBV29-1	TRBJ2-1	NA	TGCAGCGTTGAAGATCGGGACAGGGTCGATGAGCAGTTCTTC	CSVEDRDRVDEQFF
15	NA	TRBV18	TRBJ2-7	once	TGTGCCAGCTCCCCTGAAGGACGCAGGACCTACGAGCAGTACTTC	CASSPEGRRTYEQYF
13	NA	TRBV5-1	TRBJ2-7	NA	TGCGCCAGCAGCGTTGGGACTGGCTACGAGCAGTACTTC	CASSVGTGYEQYF
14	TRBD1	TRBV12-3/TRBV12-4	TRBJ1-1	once	TGTGCCAGCAGTTACCGGGACAGGGACACTGAAGCTTTCTTT	CASSYRDRDTEAFF
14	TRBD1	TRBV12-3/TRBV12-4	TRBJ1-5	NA	TGTGCCAGCAGTCTGGACAGGAGATATCAGCCCCAGCATTTT	CASSLDRRYQPQHF
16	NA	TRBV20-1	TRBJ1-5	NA	TGCAGTGCTAGAGATCCCGGGCGCTTATTGGATCAGCCCCAGCATTTT	CSARDPGRLLDQPQHF
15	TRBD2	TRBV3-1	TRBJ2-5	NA	TGTGCCAGCAGCCCCTTGAGCGGGAGTTGGGAGACCCAGTACTTC	CASSPLSGSWETQYF
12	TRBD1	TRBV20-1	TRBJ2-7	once	TGCAGTGCTAACAGGGGAGTCTACGAGCAGTACTTC	CSANRGVYEQYF
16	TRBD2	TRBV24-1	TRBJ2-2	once	TGTGCCACCAGTGACCCGGGACTAGCCGAGACCGGGGAGCTGTTTTTT	CATSDPGLAETGELFF
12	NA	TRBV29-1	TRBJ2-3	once	TGCAGCGTTGGTCCGGGTGGGGATACGCAGTATTTT	CSVGPGGDTQYF
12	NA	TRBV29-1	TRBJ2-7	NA	TGCAGCGTTGCGTTTAACTCCTACGAGCAGTACTTC	CSVAFNSYEQYF
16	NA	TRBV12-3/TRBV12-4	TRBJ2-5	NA	TGTGCCAGCAGTTCTCCCCTGACCGACTGGGGGGAGACCCAGTACTTC	CASSSPLTDWGETQYF